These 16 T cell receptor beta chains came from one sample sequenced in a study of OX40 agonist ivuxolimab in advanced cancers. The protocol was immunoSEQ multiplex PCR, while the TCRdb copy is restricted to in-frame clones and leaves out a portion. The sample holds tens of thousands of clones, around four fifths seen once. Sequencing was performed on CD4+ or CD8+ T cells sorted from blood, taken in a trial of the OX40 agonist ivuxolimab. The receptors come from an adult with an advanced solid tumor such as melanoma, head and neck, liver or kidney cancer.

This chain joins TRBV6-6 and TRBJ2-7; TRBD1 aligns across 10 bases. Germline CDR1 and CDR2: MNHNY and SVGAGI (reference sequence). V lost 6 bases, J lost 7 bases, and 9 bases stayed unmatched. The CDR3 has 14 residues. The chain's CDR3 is CASSEGQGLREQYF. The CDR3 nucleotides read TGTGCCAGCAGCGAGGGACAGGGGTTGAGGGAGCAGTACTTC.

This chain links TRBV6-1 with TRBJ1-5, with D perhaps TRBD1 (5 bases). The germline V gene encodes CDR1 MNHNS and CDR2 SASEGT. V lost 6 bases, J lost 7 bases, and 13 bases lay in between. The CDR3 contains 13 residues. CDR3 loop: CASSVQGSQPQHF. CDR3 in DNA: TGTGCCAGCAGCGTCCAGGGCTCACAGCCCCAGCATTTT.

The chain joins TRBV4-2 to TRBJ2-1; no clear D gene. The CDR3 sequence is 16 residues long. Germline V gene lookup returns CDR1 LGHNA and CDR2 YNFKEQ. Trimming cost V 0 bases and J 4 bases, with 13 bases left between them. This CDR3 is CASSQDGLLGYNEQFF. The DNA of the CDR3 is TGTGCCAGCAGCCAAGATGGGTTGCTCGGGTACAATGAGCAGTTCTTC.

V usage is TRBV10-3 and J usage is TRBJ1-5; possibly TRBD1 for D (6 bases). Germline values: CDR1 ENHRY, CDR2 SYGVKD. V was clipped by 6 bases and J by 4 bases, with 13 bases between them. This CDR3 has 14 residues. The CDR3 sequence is CAISLGQKNQPQHF. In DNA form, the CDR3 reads TGTGCCATCAGCCTCGGACAGAAAAATCAGCCCCAGCATTTT.

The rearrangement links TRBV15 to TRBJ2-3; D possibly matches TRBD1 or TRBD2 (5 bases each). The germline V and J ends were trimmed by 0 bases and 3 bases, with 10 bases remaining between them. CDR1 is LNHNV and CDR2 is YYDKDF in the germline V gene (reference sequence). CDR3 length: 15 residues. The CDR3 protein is CATSRDDSGTDTQYF. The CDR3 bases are TGTGCCACCAGCAGAGATGACAGCGGAACAGATACGCAGTATTTT.

The CDR3 sequence: CAIWGQGGMAFF. The DNA of the CDR3 is TGTGCCATCTGGGGGCAGGGAGGTATGGCTTTCTTT. This sequence joins TRBV28 and TRBJ1-1; the D gene is possibly TRBD1 (6 bases). The germline gives CDR1 MDHEN, CDR2 SYDVKM. Trimming stripped 10 bases from V and 11 bases from J, with 20 bases between. The CDR3 is made up of 12 amino acids.

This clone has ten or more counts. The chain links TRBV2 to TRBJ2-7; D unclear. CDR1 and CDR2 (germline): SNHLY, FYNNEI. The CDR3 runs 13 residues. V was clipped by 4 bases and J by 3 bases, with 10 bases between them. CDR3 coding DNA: TGTGCCAGCAGTGGCGTAGGAGACTACGAGCAGTACTTC. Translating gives CASSGVGDYEQYF.

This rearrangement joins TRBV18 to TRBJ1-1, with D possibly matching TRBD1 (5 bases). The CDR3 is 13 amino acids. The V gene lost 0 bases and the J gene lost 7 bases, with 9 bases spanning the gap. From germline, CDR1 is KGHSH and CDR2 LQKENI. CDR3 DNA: TGTGCCAGCTCACCACCGACCAGGGTTGAAGCTTTCTTT. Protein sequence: CASSPPTRVEAFF. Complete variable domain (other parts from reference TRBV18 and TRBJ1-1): NAGVMQNPRHLVRRRGQEARLRCSPMKGHSHVYWYRQLPEEGLKFMVYLQKENIIDESGMPKERFSAEFPKEGPSILRIQQVVRGDSAAYFCASSPPTRVEAFFGQGTRLTVV.

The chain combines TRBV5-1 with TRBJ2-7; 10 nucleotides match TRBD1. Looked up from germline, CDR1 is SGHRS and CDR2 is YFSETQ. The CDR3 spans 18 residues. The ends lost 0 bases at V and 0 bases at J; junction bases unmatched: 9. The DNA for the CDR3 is TGCGCCAGCAGCTTGGCCGGGACAGGGGAGTTAATCTCCTACGAGCAGTACTTC. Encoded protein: CASSLAGTGELISYEQYF.

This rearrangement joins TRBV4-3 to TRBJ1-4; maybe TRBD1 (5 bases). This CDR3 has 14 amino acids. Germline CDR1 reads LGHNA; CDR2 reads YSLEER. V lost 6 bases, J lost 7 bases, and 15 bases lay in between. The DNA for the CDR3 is TGCGCCAGCAGTCGACAGATAATGGCTGAAAAACTGTTTTTT. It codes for CASSRQIMAEKLFF.

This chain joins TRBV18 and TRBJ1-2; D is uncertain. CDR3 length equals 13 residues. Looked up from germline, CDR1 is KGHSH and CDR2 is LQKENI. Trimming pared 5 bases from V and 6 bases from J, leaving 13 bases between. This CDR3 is CASSSLGADGYTF. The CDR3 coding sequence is TGTGCCAGCTCATCTCTCGGAGCGGATGGCTACACCTTC.

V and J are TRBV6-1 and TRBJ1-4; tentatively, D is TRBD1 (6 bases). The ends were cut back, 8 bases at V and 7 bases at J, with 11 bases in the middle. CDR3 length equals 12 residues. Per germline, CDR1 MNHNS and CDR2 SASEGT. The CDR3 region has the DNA TGTGCCAGCGGGGGGGCGCGTGAAAAACTGTTTTTT. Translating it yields CASGGAREKLFF.

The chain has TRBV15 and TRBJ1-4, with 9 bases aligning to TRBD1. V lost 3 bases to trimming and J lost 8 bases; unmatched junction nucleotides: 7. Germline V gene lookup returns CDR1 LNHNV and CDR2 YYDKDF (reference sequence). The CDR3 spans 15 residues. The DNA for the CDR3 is TGTGCCACCAGCAGGACCGGGACAGGGCTCGAAAAACTGTTTTTT. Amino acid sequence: CATSRTGTGLEKLFF.

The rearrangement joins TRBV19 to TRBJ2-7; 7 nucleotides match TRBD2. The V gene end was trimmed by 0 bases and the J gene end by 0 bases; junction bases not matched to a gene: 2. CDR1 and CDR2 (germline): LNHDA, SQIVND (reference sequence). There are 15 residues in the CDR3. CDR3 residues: CASSIDRDYSYEQYF. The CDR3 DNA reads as TGTGCCAGTAGTATAGACAGGGACTACTCCTACGAGCAGTACTTC.

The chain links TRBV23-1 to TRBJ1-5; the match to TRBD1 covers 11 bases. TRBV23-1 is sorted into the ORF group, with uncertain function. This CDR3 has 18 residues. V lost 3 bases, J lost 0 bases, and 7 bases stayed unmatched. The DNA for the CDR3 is TGCGCCAGCAGTCATAGGACAGGGGGCCGGTATAGCAATCAGCCCCAGCATTTT. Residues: CASSHRTGGRYSNQPQHF.

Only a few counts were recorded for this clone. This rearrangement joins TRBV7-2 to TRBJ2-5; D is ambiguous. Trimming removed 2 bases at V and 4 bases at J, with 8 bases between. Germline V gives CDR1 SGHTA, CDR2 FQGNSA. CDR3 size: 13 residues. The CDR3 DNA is TGTGCCAGCAGCTTAAATAATGGAGAGACCCAGTACTTC. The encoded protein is CASSLNNGETQYF. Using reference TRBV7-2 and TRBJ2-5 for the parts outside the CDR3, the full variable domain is GAGVSQSPSNKVTEKGKDVELRCDPISGHTALYWYRQSLGQGLEFLIYFQGNSAPDKSGLPSDRFSAERTGGSVSTLTIQRTQQEDSAVYLCASSLNNGETQYFGPGTRLLVL.